This T cell receptor beta chain was documented in a study of identical twins. In regard to this clonotype: Its matching antigen is unknown.

Among all donors, each was a healthy Caucasian. TCRdb re-called the 5' RACE reads through MiXCR, storing one row per CDR3 protein. The profile shows about 190,000 distinct CDR3 sequences, less than 20% of them singletons. Study findings and constraints: There is a chance that invariant MAIT and iNKT cells partially muddied zero-insertion analyses.

The data also belong to a second study, concerning T cells expressing NK-cell markers. That source reports: The TCR beta repertoires were obtained from sorted CD3+CD56+NKG2C+, CD3+CD56+NKG2C- and CD3+CD56-NKG2C+ T cells. Of eight sequenced donors, seven were HCMV-seropositive and one HCMV-seronegative.

The TCR was taken from a woman aged 18-29 years in good health. Sequencing was performed on CD8+ T cells sorted from blood.

Here the CDR3 DNA reads TGTGCCAGCAGCTTAGGGCAGACCTCACTCTACGAGCAGTACTTC. Encoded protein: CASSLGQTSLYEQYF. The rearrangement joins TRBV7-9 to TRBJ2-7; D is unresolved. Germline CDR1 and CDR2: SEHNR and FQNEAQ (reference sequence). Trimming stripped 1 base from V and 3 bases from J, with 13 bases between. This CDR3 region has 15 residues.